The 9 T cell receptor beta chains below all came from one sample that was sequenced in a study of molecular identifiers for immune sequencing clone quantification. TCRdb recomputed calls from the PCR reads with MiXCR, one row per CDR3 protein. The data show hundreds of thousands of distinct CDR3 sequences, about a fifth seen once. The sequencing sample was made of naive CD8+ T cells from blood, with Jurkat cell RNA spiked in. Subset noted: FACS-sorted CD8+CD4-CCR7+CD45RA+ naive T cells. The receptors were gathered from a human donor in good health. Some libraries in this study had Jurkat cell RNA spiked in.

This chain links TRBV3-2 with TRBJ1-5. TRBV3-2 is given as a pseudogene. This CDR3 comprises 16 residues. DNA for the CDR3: TGTGCCAGCAGCCAAGATTGTAGCGGGCGCAATCAGCCCCAGCATTTT. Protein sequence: CASSQDCSGRNQPQHF.

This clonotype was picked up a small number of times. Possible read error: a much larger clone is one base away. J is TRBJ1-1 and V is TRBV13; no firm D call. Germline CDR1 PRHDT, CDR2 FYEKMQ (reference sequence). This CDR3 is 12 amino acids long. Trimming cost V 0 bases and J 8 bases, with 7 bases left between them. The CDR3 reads CASSLGRVEAFF. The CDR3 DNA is TGTGCCAGCAGCTTAGGTCGGGTCGAAGCTTTCTTT.

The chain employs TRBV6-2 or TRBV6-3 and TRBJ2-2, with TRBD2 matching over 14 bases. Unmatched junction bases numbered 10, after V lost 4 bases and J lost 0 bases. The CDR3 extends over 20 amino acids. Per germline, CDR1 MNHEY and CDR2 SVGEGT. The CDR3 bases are TGTGCCAGCAGTTCCCTGACTAGCGGGAGGGCCTTTTCGAACACCGGGGAGCTGTTTTTT. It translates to CASSSLTSGRAFSNTGELFF.

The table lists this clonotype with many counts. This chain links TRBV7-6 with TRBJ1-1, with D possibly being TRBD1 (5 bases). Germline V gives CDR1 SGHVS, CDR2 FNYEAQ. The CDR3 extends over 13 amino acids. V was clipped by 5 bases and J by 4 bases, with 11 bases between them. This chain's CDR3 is CASSRSGGTEAFF. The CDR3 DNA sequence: TGTGCCAGCAGCCGAAGCGGGGGCACTGAAGCTTTCTTT.

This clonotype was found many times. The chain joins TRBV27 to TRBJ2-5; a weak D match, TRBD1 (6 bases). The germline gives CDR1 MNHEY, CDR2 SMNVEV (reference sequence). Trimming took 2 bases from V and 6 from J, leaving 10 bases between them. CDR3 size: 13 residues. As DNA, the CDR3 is TGTGCCAGCAGTTTAACAGGGTTGAAGACCCAGTACTTC. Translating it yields CASSLTGLKTQYF.

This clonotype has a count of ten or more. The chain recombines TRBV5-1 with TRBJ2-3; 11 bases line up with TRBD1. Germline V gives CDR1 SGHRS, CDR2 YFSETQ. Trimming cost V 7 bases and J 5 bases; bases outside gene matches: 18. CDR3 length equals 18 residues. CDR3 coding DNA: TGCGCCAGCCGCGCGGACAGGGGGCTTTATCAAGGTGGAGATACGCAGTATTTT. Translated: CASRADRGLYQGGDTQYF.

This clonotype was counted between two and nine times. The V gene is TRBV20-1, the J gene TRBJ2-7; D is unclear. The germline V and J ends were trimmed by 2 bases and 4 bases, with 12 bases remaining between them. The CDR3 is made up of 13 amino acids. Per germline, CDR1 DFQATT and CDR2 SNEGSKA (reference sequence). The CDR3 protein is CSARTAVGYEQYF. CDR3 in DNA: TGCAGTGCTAGAACGGCAGTAGGTTACGAGCAGTACTTC.

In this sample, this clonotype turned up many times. For the CDR3, the DNA is TGTGCCAGCAGCTTAGCGGGCGCGAACTATGGCTACACCTTC. The encoded protein is CASSLAGANYGYTF. The rearrangement links TRBV7-9 to TRBJ1-2; no reliable D call. Per the germline V gene, CDR1 is SEHNR and CDR2 is FQNEAQ (reference sequence). Trimming shortened V by 0 bases and J by 2 bases, and 7 bases separated the two germline ends. This CDR3 contains 14 residues.

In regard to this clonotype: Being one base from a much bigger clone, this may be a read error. The CDR3 bases are TGTGCCGGCAGTTCTCCCAGTCGCACCAATCAGCCCCAGCATTTT. Amino acids: CAGSSPSRTNQPQHF. The V and J genes are TRBV28 and TRBJ1-5, with D uncertain. Germline values: CDR1 MDHEN, CDR2 SYDVKM. The CDR3 totals 15 residues.